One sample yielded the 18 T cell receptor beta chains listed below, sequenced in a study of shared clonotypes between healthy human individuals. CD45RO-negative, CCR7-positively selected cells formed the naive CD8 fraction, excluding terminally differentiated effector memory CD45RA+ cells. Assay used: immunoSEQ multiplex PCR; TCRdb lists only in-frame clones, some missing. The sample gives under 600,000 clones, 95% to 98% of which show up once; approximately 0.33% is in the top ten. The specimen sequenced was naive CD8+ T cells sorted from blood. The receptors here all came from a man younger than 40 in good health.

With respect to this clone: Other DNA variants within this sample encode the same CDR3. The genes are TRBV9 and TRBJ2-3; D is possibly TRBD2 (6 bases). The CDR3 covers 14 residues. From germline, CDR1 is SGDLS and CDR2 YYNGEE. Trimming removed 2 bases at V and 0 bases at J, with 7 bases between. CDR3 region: CASSVGGSTDTQYF. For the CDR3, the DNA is TGTGCCAGCAGCGTGGGAGGTAGCACAGATACGCAGTATTTT.

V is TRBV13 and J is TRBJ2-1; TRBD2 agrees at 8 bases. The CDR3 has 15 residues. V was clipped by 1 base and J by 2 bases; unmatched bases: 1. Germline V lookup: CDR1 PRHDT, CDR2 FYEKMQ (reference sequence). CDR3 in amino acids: CASSLASGPYNEQFF. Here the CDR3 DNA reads TGTGCCAGCAGCTTAGCTAGCGGGCCCTACAATGAGCAGTTCTTC.

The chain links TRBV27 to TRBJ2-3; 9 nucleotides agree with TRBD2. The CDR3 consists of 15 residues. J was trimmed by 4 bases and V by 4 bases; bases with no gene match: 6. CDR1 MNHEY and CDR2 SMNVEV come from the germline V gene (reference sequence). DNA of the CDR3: TGTGCCAGCAGTTCTCGGACTAGCGCGTCAGATACGCAGTATTTT. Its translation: CASSSRTSASDTQYF.

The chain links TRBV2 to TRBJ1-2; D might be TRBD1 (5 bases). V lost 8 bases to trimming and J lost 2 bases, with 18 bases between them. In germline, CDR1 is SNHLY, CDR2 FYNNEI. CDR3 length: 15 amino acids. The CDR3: CASHRGRAGNYGYTF. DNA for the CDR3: TGTGCCAGCCACCGGGGCAGGGCGGGAAACTATGGCTACACCTTC.

The CDR3 spells CASSPTGGYNEQFF. In DNA, the CDR3 is TGTGCCAGTAGTCCCACGGGCGGCTACAATGAGCAGTTCTTC. The chain carries TRBV19 and TRBJ2-1, with no clear D. The CDR3 has 14 residues. CDR1 is LNHDA and CDR2 is SQIVND in the germline V gene (reference sequence). V was clipped by 5 bases and J by 3 bases, with 11 bases between them.

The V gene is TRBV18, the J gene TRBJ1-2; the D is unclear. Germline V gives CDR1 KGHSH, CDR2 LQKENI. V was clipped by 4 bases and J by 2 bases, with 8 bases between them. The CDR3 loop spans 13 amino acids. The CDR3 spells CASSLELNYGYTF. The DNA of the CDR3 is TGTGCCAGCTCACTAGAATTGAACTATGGCTACACCTTC.

The CDR3 nucleotides are TGTGCCAGCAGTGAATATACCATGAGGGTTGAAAAACTGTTTTTT. It is translated as CASSEYTMRVEKLFF. J is TRBJ1-4 and V is TRBV25-1; the D is unclear. CDR1 and CDR2 from the germline V gene are MGHDK and SYGVNS. Trimming shortened V by 0 bases and J by 7 bases, and 12 bases separated the two germline ends. The CDR3 covers 15 residues.

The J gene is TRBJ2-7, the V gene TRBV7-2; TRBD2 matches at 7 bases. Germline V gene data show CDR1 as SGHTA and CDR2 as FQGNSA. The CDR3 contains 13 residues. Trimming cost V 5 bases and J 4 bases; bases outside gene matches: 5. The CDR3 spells CASSGASGYEQYF. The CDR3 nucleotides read TGTGCCAGCAGCGGGGCTAGCGGTTACGAGCAGTACTTC.

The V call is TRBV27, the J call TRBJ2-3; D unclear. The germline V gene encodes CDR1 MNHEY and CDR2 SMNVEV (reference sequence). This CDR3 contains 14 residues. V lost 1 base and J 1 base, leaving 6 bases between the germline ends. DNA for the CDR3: TGTGCCAGCAGTTTATTTACAGGCACAGATACGCAGTATTTT. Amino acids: CASSLFTGTDTQYF.

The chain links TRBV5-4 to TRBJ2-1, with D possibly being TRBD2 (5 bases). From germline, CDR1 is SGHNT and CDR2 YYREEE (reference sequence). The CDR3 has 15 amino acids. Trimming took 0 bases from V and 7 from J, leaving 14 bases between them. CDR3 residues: CASSLVEAARNEQFF. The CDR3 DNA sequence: TGTGCCAGCAGCTTGGTGGAGGCGGCGAGGAATGAGCAGTTCTTC.

The CDR3: CASSLDPGLNTEAFF. The CDR3 DNA sequence: TGTGCCAGCAGCTTAGATCCGGGCCTGAACACTGAAGCTTTCTTT. The gene calls are TRBV7-6 and TRBJ1-1; no firm D call. The CDR3 loop spans 15 amino acids. From germline, CDR1 is SGHVS and CDR2 FNYEAQ. Trimming stripped 1 base from V and 0 bases from J, with 9 bases between.

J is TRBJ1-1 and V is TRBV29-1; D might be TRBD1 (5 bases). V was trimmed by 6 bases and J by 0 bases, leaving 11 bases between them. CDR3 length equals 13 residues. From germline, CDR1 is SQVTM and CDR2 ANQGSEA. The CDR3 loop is CSVLREVNTEAFF. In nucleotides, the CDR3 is TGCAGCGTCCTCAGGGAAGTGAACACTGAAGCTTTCTTT.

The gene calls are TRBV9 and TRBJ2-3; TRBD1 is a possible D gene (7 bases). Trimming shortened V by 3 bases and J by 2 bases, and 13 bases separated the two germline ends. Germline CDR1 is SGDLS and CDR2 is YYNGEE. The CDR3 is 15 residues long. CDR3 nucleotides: TGTGCCAGCAGCGAGGGGGCGGGGCCCACAGATACGCAGTATTTT. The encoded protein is CASSEGAGPTDTQYF.

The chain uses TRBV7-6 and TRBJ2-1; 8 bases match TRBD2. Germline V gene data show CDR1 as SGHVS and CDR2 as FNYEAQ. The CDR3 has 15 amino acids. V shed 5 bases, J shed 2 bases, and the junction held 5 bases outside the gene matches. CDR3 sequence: CASSPPAGAYNEQFF. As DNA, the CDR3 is TGTGCCAGCAGCCCTCCAGCGGGAGCCTACAATGAGCAGTTCTTC.

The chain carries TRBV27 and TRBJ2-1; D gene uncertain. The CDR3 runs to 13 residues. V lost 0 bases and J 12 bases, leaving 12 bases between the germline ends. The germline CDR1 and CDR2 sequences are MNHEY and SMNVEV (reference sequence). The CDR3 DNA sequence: TGTGCCAGCAGTTTATCGGGTGAGTGGTCGCAGTTCTTC. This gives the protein CASSLSGEWSQFF.

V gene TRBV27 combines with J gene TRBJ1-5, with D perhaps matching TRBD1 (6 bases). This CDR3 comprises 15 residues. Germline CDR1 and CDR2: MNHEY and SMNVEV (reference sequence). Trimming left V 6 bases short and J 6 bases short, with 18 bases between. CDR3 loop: CASSPTNRVTQPQHF. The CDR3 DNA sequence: TGTGCCAGCAGCCCTACAAACAGGGTTACTCAGCCCCAGCATTTT.

The CDR3 coding sequence is TGTGCCAGCAGTTGGGGGGACAGGATCTACGAGCAGTACTTC. This translates into CASSWGDRIYEQYF. V and J are TRBV27 and TRBJ2-7, with 8 nucleotides matching TRBD1. The CDR3 totals 14 residues. With V trimmed by 4 bases and J by 3 bases, 5 bases remained unmatched. Germline V gene sequence: CDR1 MNHEY, CDR2 SMNVEV (reference sequence).

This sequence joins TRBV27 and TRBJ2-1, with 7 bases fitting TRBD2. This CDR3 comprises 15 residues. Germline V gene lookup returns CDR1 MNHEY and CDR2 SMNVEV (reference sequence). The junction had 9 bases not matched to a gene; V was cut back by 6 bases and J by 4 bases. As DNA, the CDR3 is TGTGCCAGCAGCTGGCTGGGAGGGCGGTACAATGAGCAGTTCTTC. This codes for CASSWLGGRYNEQFF.